The clone carrying this TCR beta chain was recorded many times. Its antigen is as yet unknown. The source of the sample is a study of CD8 T cells in ankylosing spondylitis. Points from the study as a whole: Significant enrichment of disease-linked clones was reportedly seen in matched ankylosing spondylitis synovial fluid.

V dropped 5 bases and J dropped 4 bases, with 17 bases sitting between them. The CDR3 extends over 15 amino acids. In germline, CDR1 is SGHTA, CDR2 FQGNSA. TCRdb re-called the 5' RACE reads with MiXCR, one entry per CDR3 protein. The sample lists around 130,000 distinct CDR3 sequences, roughly a tenth occurring once. Sequences were obtained from blood, either unsorted or a sorted T cell fraction (not recorded which). The rearrangement joins TRBV7-2 to TRBJ1-2; D is undetermined. This TCR came from a male donor with ankylosing spondylitis or in good health (not recorded which). Here the CDR3 reads CASSLLLEATYGYTF. In DNA, the CDR3 is TGTGCCAGCAGCCTCTTACTGGAAGCTACCTATGGCTACACCTTC.